Shown below are 30 T cell receptor beta chains from a single sample sequenced in a study of response to subunit inactivated influenza vaccine. TCRdb processed the RT-PCR reads anew with MiXCR; each CDR3 protein has one entry. The table includes 700,000 to 900,000 distinct CDR3 sequences, less than 25% detected once. The input for sequencing was PBMCs from blood, taken less than 6 days after vaccination. These receptors were obtained from a man aged 45 to 65 who received an inactivated influenza vaccine.

The chain joins TRBV20-1 to TRBJ2-3; 8 bases are shared with TRBD2. V was pared by 4 bases and J by 5 bases, with 8 bases of the junction left unmatched. Germline-derived CDR1 and CDR2 are DFQATT and SNEGSKA (reference sequence). The CDR3 loop spans 14 amino acids. The CDR3 sequence: CSAIRGGRGDTQYF. DNA of the CDR3: TGCAGTGCTATACGCGGGGGGCGCGGAGATACGCAGTATTTT.

The chain carries TRBV7-2 and TRBJ2-3; TRBD2 agrees at 7 bases. This CDR3 contains 13 residues. The V segment lost 1 base and the J segment 9 bases; nucleotides outside the gene matches: 4. The germline gives CDR1 SGHTA, CDR2 FQGNSA. CDR3 nucleotides: TGTGCCAGCAGCTTAGGGGGGGGGTTGACGCAGTATTTT. The encoded protein is CASSLGGGLTQYF.

The chain is built from TRBV29-1 and TRBJ2-1; 7 nucleotides agree with TRBD2. The V segment lost 6 bases and the J segment 1 base; nucleotides outside the gene matches: 9. Per the germline V gene, CDR1 is SQVTM and CDR2 is ANQGSEA. This CDR3 is built from 15 residues. The CDR3 sequence is CSVAWGGSSYNEQFF. For the CDR3, the DNA is TGCAGCGTGGCTTGGGGCGGGAGTTCCTACAATGAGCAGTTCTTC.

The chain employs TRBV12-3 or TRBV12-4 and TRBJ1-5, with D tentatively TRBD1 (6 bases). Trimming took 5 bases from V and 5 from J, leaving 10 bases between them. The CDR3 runs 13 residues. DNA for the CDR3: TGTGCCAGCAGTCATAACAGGGATCAGCCCCAGCATTTT. Its translation is CASSHNRDQPQHF.

The chain joins TRBV11-2 to TRBJ2-5, with D tentatively TRBD2 (5 bases). The germline V gene encodes CDR1 SGHAT and CDR2 FQNNGV. The V gene lost 3 bases and the J gene lost 4 bases, with 9 bases spanning the gap. This CDR3 comprises 13 residues. The CDR3 nucleotides read TGTGCCAGCAGCTTGGCGCTAGCAGAGACCCAGTACTTC. It codes for CASSLALAETQYF.

This clonotype was seen more than once but under ten times. This chain connects TRBV7-8 to TRBJ2-7; D possibly corresponds to TRBD2 (7 bases). The CDR3 contains 15 residues. Germline values: CDR1 SGHVS, CDR2 FQNEAQ. Trimming removed 3 bases from V and 5 bases from J, with 17 bases in between. The CDR3 DNA sequence: TGTGCCAGCAGCTTTAGCTGGGGGGGCCCCCACGAGCAGTACTTC. Translating gives CASSFSWGGPHEQYF.

This clonotype turned up a few times. The V gene is TRBV29-1, the J gene TRBJ1-1, with a tentative D call TRBD1 (5 bases). The CDR3 is 13 residues long. The germline V gene has CDR1 SQVTM and CDR2 ANQGSEA. The germline V and J ends were trimmed by 4 bases and 2 bases, with 11 bases remaining between them. CDR3 loop: CSVGGRANTEAFF. For the CDR3, the DNA is TGCAGCGTTGGGGGCAGGGCCAACACTGAAGCTTTCTTT.

The chain combines TRBV4-1 with TRBJ1-4, with D unclear. The germline CDR1 and CDR2 sequences are MGHRA and YSYEKL. The CDR3 consists of 15 residues. The V end lost 0 bases, the J end lost 4 bases, and 9 bases lay between the germline ends. The CDR3 sequence is CASSQEENLNEKLFF. Written as DNA, the CDR3 is TGCGCCAGCAGCCAAGAGGAGAACCTTAATGAAAAACTGTTTTTT.

The chain is built from TRBV7-2 and TRBJ2-1, with 7 bases aligning to TRBD1. CDR1 is SGHTA, CDR2 FQGNSA, per germline. The CDR3 covers 14 residues. Trimming removed 5 bases from V and 4 bases from J; junction bases left unmatched: 5. CDR3 in DNA: TGTGCCAGCAGCCCTGGGACAGAATACAATGAGCAGTTCTTC. Protein product: CASSPGTEYNEQFF. The full variable domain, completed using reference TRBV7-2 and TRBJ2-1, is GAGVSQSPSNKVTEKGKDVELRCDPISGHTALYWYRQSLGQGLEFLIYFQGNSAPDKSGLPSDRFSAERTGGSVSTLTIQRTQQEDSAVYLCASSPGTEYNEQFFGPGTRLTVL.

The chain links TRBV7-2 to TRBJ2-5; 12 positions match TRBD2. Per germline, CDR1 SGHTA and CDR2 FQGNSA. The trim removed 1 base at V and 5 bases at J, leaving 5 bases unmatched. CDR3 length equals 16 residues. CDR3 sequence reads: CASSLVRLAGVETQYF. Written as DNA, the CDR3 is TGTGCCAGCAGCTTAGTTCGACTAGCGGGAGTTGAGACCCAGTACTTC.

V is TRBV25-1 and J is TRBJ2-7, with TRBD2 identical over 13 bases. Germline values: CDR1 MGHDK, CDR2 SYGVNS. This CDR3 is 15 amino acids long. V gave up 4 bases and J gave up 5 bases; unmatched junction bases: 5. As DNA, the CDR3 is TGTGCCAGCAGTGCAGTCGGACTAGCGGGAGACGAGCAGTACTTC. Protein: CASSAVGLAGDEQYF.

There are a few counts of this clonotype. V usage is TRBV4-3 and J usage is TRBJ2-7; 11 positions agree with TRBD2. Germline V CDR1 and CDR2: LGHNA, YSLEER. V was clipped by 0 bases and J by 2 bases; unmatched bases: 3. The length of the CDR3 is 16 residues. The CDR3 spells CASSQELAGGPYEQYF. In DNA, the CDR3 is TGCGCCAGCAGCCAAGAGCTAGCGGGAGGCCCCTACGAGCAGTACTTC.

The V and J genes are TRBV9 and TRBJ2-1, with 13 bases lining up with TRBD2. Trimming took 4 bases from V and 9 from J; bases not matched to a gene: 10. The CDR3 spans 16 residues. CDR1 SGDLS and CDR2 YYNGEE come from the germline V gene. The CDR3 here is CASSPAGLAGFAEQFF. Here the CDR3 DNA reads TGTGCCAGCAGCCCCGCGGGACTAGCGGGATTCGCTGAGCAGTTCTTC.

This clonotype was detected a few times. V is TRBV20-1 and J is TRBJ2-3; either TRBD1 or TRBD2 may fit D (5 bases each). Germline CDR1 and CDR2: DFQATT and SNEGSKA (reference sequence). CDR3 length equals 15 residues. Trimming removed 0 bases at V and 2 bases at J, with 12 bases between. In DNA form, the CDR3 reads TGCAGTGCTAGAGAATCGGGACGGAACACAGATACGCAGTATTTT. Translation gives CSARESGRNTDTQYF.

The chain combines TRBV4-3 with TRBJ2-7; D is unresolved. V was shortened by 0 bases and J by 2 bases, with 11 bases between the two germline ends. Germline V gives CDR1 LGHNA, CDR2 YSLEER. The CDR3 length is 15 residues. CDR3 loop: CASSQDTIVTYEQYF. The DNA of the CDR3 is TGCGCCAGCAGCCAAGACACCATAGTCACCTACGAGCAGTACTTC.

The chain couples TRBV11-2 to TRBJ1-2; no definite D call. Germline V gene lookup returns CDR1 SGHAT and CDR2 FQNNGV. V was pared by 4 bases and J by 8 bases, with 23 bases between. The CDR3 covers 16 residues. The CDR3 is CASSSNALGVLRGYTF. CDR3 in DNA: TGTGCCAGCAGCTCAAACGCGCTAGGCGTCTTGAGGGGCTACACCTTC.

This clonotype showed up many times. The chain joins TRBV4-2 to TRBJ1-2; D is ambiguous. This CDR3 has 16 residues. The germline V gene has CDR1 LGHNA and CDR2 YNFKEQ. V was trimmed by 4 bases and J by 1 base, leaving 16 bases between them. The CDR3 here is CASSPFAGTSNYGYTF. In DNA form, the CDR3 reads TGTGCCAGCAGCCCATTCGCAGGTACGAGTAACTATGGCTACACCTTC.

In its sample, this clonotype was seen a few times. The V call is TRBV25-1, the J call TRBJ2-3; 9 nucleotides agree with TRBD2. V lost 2 bases to trimming and J lost 3 bases; unmatched junction nucleotides: 15. The CDR3 totals 19 residues. From germline, CDR1 is MGHDK and CDR2 SYGVNS. The CDR3 nucleotides read TGTGCCAGCAGTGAAGGAATTGGGCGGGGGGGAGGCTCGACAGATACGCAGTATTTT. Translating gives CASSEGIGRGGGSTDTQYF.

This chain joins TRBV7-2 and TRBJ2-1; 7 bases are shared with TRBD2. In germline, CDR1 is SGHTA, CDR2 FQGNSA. The CDR3 loop spans 15 amino acids. With 1 base clipped from V and 5 bases from J, the junction kept 5 bases outside the gene matches. The CDR3 sequence is CASSLVVGRDNEQFF. The CDR3 coding sequence is TGTGCCAGCAGCTTAGTAGTTGGGAGGGACAATGAGCAGTTCTTC. The entire variable domain, with the rest obtained from reference TRBV7-2 and TRBJ2-1, is as follows: GAGVSQSPSNKVTEKGKDVELRCDPISGHTALYWYRQSLGQGLEFLIYFQGNSAPDKSGLPSDRFSAERTGGSVSTLTIQRTQQEDSAVYLCASSLVVGRDNEQFFGPGTRLTVL.

The chain joins TRBV5-1 to TRBJ1-1; 7 positions agree with TRBD1. V shed 0 bases and J 1 base; nucleotides not matched to a gene: 6. The V gene's germline CDR1 is SGHRS and CDR2 YFSETQ. The CDR3 contains 16 residues. The CDR3 loop is CASSLAGGRGNTEAFF. In DNA form, the CDR3 reads TGCGCCAGCAGCTTGGCAGGGGGAAGGGGGAACACTGAAGCTTTCTTT.

The chain combines TRBV12-3 or TRBV12-4 with TRBJ2-7; D possibly corresponds to TRBD1 (5 bases). V lost 6 bases and J lost 4, with 16 bases in between. This CDR3 has 14 residues. This CDR3 reads CASRPGIRAYEQYF. The CDR3 DNA is TGTGCCAGCAGGCCCGGAATCAGGGCTTACGAGCAGTACTTC.

This clonotype was recorded a few times. The rearrangement uses TRBV20-1 and TRBJ2-5, with 8 bases matching TRBD1. Looked up from germline, CDR1 is DFQATT and CDR2 is SNEGSKA (reference sequence). The CDR3 extends over 15 amino acids. Unmatched junction bases numbered 8, after V lost 1 base and J lost 4 bases. As DNA, the CDR3 is TGCAGTGCTAGAGGGACAGGGCGGGTAGGAGAGACCCAGTACTTC. This translates into CSARGTGRVGETQYF.

In DNA, the CDR3 is TGTGCCAGTAGCGAACTAGTTTCCTACAATGAGCAGTTCTTC. It is translated as CASSELVSYNEQFF. The gene calls are TRBV19 and TRBJ2-1, with TRBD2 as a possible D gene (5 bases). From germline, CDR1 is LNHDA and CDR2 SQIVND (reference sequence). V was cut by 6 bases and J by 1 base, with 10 bases left in between. This CDR3 is built from 14 residues.

The V call is TRBV30, the J call TRBJ2-1; 10 bases fit TRBD2. CDR1 is GTSNPN and CDR2 is SVGIG in the germline V gene (reference sequence). The CDR3 is 14 amino acids. The J segment lost 4 bases and the V segment lost 4 bases, leaving 4 bases of the junction unmatched. CDR3 in DNA: TGTGCCTGGACTAGCGGGAGAGGATACAATGAGCAGTTCTTC. Translating gives CAWTSGRGYNEQFF.

The chain is built from TRBV20-1 and TRBJ2-7, with a weak D call TRBD1 (6 bases). Germline V CDR1 and CDR2: DFQATT, SNEGSKA (reference sequence). CDR3 length equals 13 residues. Trimming removed 5 bases at V and 2 bases at J, with 13 bases between. CDR3 bases: TGCAGTGCTGGGGACAAGGGTACCTACGAGCAGTACTTC. This codes for CSAGDKGTYEQYF.

The sample holds many counts of this clonotype. V and J are TRBV6-2 or TRBV6-3 and TRBJ2-7, with 8 bases lining up with TRBD1. The CDR3 is 16 residues long. CDR1 and CDR2 (germline): MNHEY, SVGEGT. V lost 6 bases, J lost 2 bases, and 12 bases stayed unmatched. The CDR3 region is CASRITPQGAPYEQYF. In DNA form, the CDR3 reads TGTGCCAGCAGGATCACCCCCCAGGGGGCTCCCTACGAGCAGTACTTC.

This rearrangement joins TRBV12-3 or TRBV12-4 to TRBJ2-1; D remains unclear. The length of the CDR3 is 12 residues. V was shortened by 2 bases and J by 8 bases, with 7 bases between the two germline ends. The CDR3 reads CASSLPDDEQFF. The CDR3 DNA follows: TGTGCCAGCAGTTTACCTGACGATGAGCAGTTCTTC.

This clonotype was detected a few times. The chain recombines TRBV20-1 with TRBJ2-1, with D possibly TRBD2 on 6 matching bases. Trimming stripped 0 bases from V and 9 bases from J, with 9 bases between. The CDR3 runs to 12 residues. The germline CDR1 and CDR2 sequences are DFQATT and SNEGSKA (reference sequence). CDR3 in amino acids: CSAREGGLEQFF. The CDR3 bases are TGCAGTGCTAGAGAGGGAGGTCTTGAGCAGTTCTTC.

The chain's CDR3 is CASSLAVRNEQFF. The CDR3 DNA follows: TGTGCCAGCAGCTTAGCAGTCAGGAATGAGCAGTTCTTC. The rearrangement joins TRBV7-2 to TRBJ2-1, with D uncertain. V gave up 0 bases and J gave up 7 bases, with 7 bases separating them. This CDR3 spans 13 amino acids. Per germline, CDR1 SGHTA and CDR2 FQGNSA.

This clonotype was seen a handful of times. This chain uses TRBV4-3 with TRBJ2-2, with 13 nucleotides matching TRBD2. V trimming: 1 base; J trimming: 2 bases; junction bases outside the gene matches: 4. Germline assignment: CDR1 LGHNA and CDR2 YSLEER. The CDR3 has 18 amino acids. The CDR3, as DNA: TGCGCCAGCAGCCAAGGACTAGCGGGGGGAAAAAACACCGGGGAGCTGTTTTTT. Protein sequence: CASSQGLAGGKNTGELFF.